This TCR beta chain was captured by sequencing in a study of T cell responses to AZD1222 COVID-19 vaccine. This clone was counted only a few times. Its specificity is unknown. Study results and limitations: Spike was spanned by vaccine-associated CD4 TCRs, which were dominant at 160-218 and 743-854.

Measured with immunoSEQ multiplex PCR; TCRdb has only the in-frame clones, and not every one. There are under 80,000 clones in the sample; 84% occur only once, and about 20% lies in the top ten. The CDR3 length is 15 residues. Germline CDR1 LNHDA, CDR2 SQIVND (reference sequence). Trimming cost V 6 bases and J 2 bases; bases outside gene matches: 6. This material consisted of peripheral blood, taken on day 0 of AZD1222 vaccination. The genes are TRBV19 and TRBJ1-5, with 8 bases that match TRBD1. This receptor was taken from an adult in good health. The CDR3 protein is CASRVRGLGNQPQHF. The CDR3 nucleotides are TGTGCCAGTAGGGTCAGGGGGCTCGGCAATCAGCCCCAGCATTTT.